Presented here are 12 T cell receptor beta chains from one specimen sequenced in a study of blood T cells in healthy people across ages. A sample-barcoded 5' primer and a J-beta primer mix were used in a second PCR of about 6 to 12 cycles. Each CDR3 protein is one row after TCRdb ran MiXCR on the 5' RACE reads. Among 1.5 million to 2 million distinct CDR3 sequences, 39% were seen once, and the ten largest hold roughly 23%. The sequencing input was blood. These receptors were taken from a human donor in good health.

This chain uses TRBV4-1 with TRBJ2-5; the match to TRBD1 covers 7 bases. Unmatched junction bases numbered 10, after V lost 1 base and J lost 5 bases. CDR3 length equals 16 residues. Germline V gives CDR1 MGHRA, CDR2 YSYEKL. The CDR3 DNA is TGCGCCAGCAGCCAAGTGTGGGCAGGGGGTGGTGAGACCCAGTACTTC. Amino acid sequence: CASSQVWAGGGETQYF.

CDR3 protein: CSVVYRGIMNTEAFF. In DNA form, the CDR3 reads TGCAGCGTCGTATACAGGGGGATCATGAACACTGAAGCTTTCTTT. J is TRBJ1-1 and V is TRBV29-1; TRBD1 matches 8 bases. The CDR3 is 15 amino acids. J was trimmed by 0 bases and V by 6 bases; bases with no gene match: 9. Germline V gene data show CDR1 as SQVTM and CDR2 as ANQGSEA.

The rearrangement links TRBV5-1 to TRBJ1-1, with a possible D match to TRBD1 (6 bases). CDR1 is SGHRS, CDR2 YFSETQ, per germline. The CDR3 runs 15 residues. V shed 5 bases and J shed 5 bases, with 19 bases lying between them. This CDR3 reads CASRAQGRWSTEAFF. The CDR3 nucleotides read TGCGCCAGCAGGGCCCAGGGGAGGTGGTCTACTGAAGCTTTCTTT.

This clonotype came up a few times. The genes are TRBV6-5 and TRBJ2-7; D ambiguous. The V gene's germline CDR1 is MNHEY and CDR2 SVGAGI. There are 16 residues in the CDR3. The V end was cut by 4 bases, the J end by 4 bases, with 20 bases between. The CDR3 nucleotides read TGTGCCAGCAGTTCAAACCCTCCCGGCCTAGGGTACGAGCAGTACTTC. Translation: CASSSNPPGLGYEQYF.

V and J are TRBV6-2 or TRBV6-3 and TRBJ1-2; a weak D match, TRBD1 (6 bases). V lost 0 bases, J lost 2 bases, and 13 bases lay in between. CDR1 is MNHEY, CDR2 SVGEGT, per germline. The CDR3 totals 16 residues. The CDR3 DNA sequence: TGTGCCAGCAGTTACTCGGGGACAATGGGGAACTATGGCTACACCTTC. Its translation: CASSYSGTMGNYGYTF.

There are a few counts of this clonotype. The chain recombines TRBV10-3 with TRBJ2-1; D perhaps matches TRBD1 (6 bases). With 8 bases removed from V and 5 bases from J, the gap between germline ends came to 19 bases. The CDR3 is made up of 15 amino acids. Germline V gene data show CDR1 as ENHRY and CDR2 as SYGVKD. CDR3 nucleotides: TGTGCCATCCGAAATGGGGGCACATCGGACAATGAGCAGTTCTTC. The encoded protein is CAIRNGGTSDNEQFF.

The V gene is TRBV12-3 or TRBV12-4, the J gene TRBJ2-5, with D perhaps TRBD1 (6 bases). The J call is doubtful: the DNA matches TRBJ2-7 better. The CDR3 runs 14 residues. Here the CDR3 reads CASSLKSDSYEQYF. CDR3 in DNA: TGTGCCAGCAGTTTGAAATCGGACAGCTACGAGCAGTACTTC.

As DNA, the CDR3 is TGCAGTGCTAGCCCGGGACAGGGACTTGCTGATACGCAGTATTTT. Protein sequence: CSASPGQGLADTQYF. This rearrangement joins TRBV20-1 to TRBJ2-3, with TRBD1 matching over 9 bases. CDR3 length equals 15 residues. CDR1 is DFQATT, CDR2 SNEGSKA, per germline (reference sequence). V dropped 3 bases and J dropped 6; count of bases not matched to a gene: 10.

The rearrangement joins TRBV10-3 to TRBJ2-5; the D gene is possibly TRBD2 (7 bases). Trimming took off 6 bases at V and 11 bases at J, with 22 bases between the two ends. CDR3 size: 14 residues. Germline CDR1 reads ENHRY; CDR2 reads SYGVKD. The CDR3 spells CAISPRGLNNEQYF. The CDR3 coding sequence is TGTGCCATCAGCCCCAGGGGACTAAACAATGAGCAGTACTTC.

This clonotype appeared a few times. The V and J genes are TRBV5-1 and TRBJ2-1; 7 positions agree with TRBD1. With 5 bases clipped from V and 5 bases from J, the junction kept 7 bases outside the gene matches. The germline V gene has CDR1 SGHRS and CDR2 YFSETQ. The CDR3 contains 14 residues. The CDR3 protein is CASSIEGANNEQFF. The CDR3 bases are TGCGCCAGCAGTATCGAGGGGGCAAACAATGAGCAGTTCTTC.

The chain combines TRBV5-1 with TRBJ1-2; 9 bases are a match to TRBD1. The V gene end was trimmed by 0 bases and the J gene end by 9 bases; junction bases not matched to a gene: 15. The CDR3 is 17 residues long. Per the germline V gene, CDR1 is SGHRS and CDR2 is YFSETQ. CDR3 residues: CASSLAWGQGPGVSYTF. The CDR3 bases are TGCGCCAGCAGCTTGGCTTGGGGACAGGGCCCCGGCGTGAGCTACACCTTC. The variable domain in full, with the rest retrieved from reference TRBV5-1 and TRBJ1-2, is KAGVTQTPRYLIKTRGQQVTLSCSPISGHRSVSWYQQTPGQGLQFLFEYFSETQRNKGNFPGRFSGRQFSNSRSEMNVSTLELGDSALYLCASSLAWGQGPGVSYTFGSGTRLTVV.

A few counts support this clonotype. The chain links TRBV7-2 to TRBJ1-5, with TRBD1 matching over 9 bases. Germline values: CDR1 SGHTA, CDR2 FQGNSA. J was trimmed by 6 bases and V by 0 bases; bases with no gene match: 18. The CDR3 is 20 residues long. CDR3 amino acids: CASSLASALLGQGSIQPQHF. The DNA of the CDR3 is TGTGCCAGCAGCTTAGCATCCGCTCTTCTCGGACAGGGGAGTATTCAGCCCCAGCATTTT. The full variable domain, with the rest looked up from reference TRBV7-2 and TRBJ1-5, is GAGVSQSPSNKVTEKGKDVELRCDPISGHTALYWYRQSLGQGLEFLIYFQGNSAPDKSGLPSDRFSAERTGGSVSTLTIQRTQQEDSAVYLCASSLASALLGQGSIQPQHFGDGTRLSIL.